The sequence of this T cell receptor (beta chain) was determined in a study of blood T cells in healthy people across ages. The study's findings and limits: Strong correlation was found linking TCR beta diversity to naive T cell percentage.

Comments on this clonotype: Its antigen is currently unknown. One end of the junction does not line up with germline, which may come from a read error.

PCR was performed a second time for roughly 7 to 12 cycles using a sample-barcoded 5' primer and a J-beta primer mix. MiXCR was run by TCRdb on the 5' RACE reads, yielding one entry per CDR3 protein. The sample records about 1 million distinct CDR3 sequences, almost 25% being singletons. CDR3 length: 15 amino acids. Germline CDR1 ENHRY, CDR2 SYGVKD. These same data were also listed under a study on T cells of mothers and their children. From that second work: The authors identified no persistent microchimeric T cell clones.

The chain has TRBV10-3 and TRBJ1-3; no definite D call. What was sequenced was blood. This receptor was taken from a girl aged 2 to 10 in good health. CDR3 sequence (DNA): TGTGCCATCAGTGAAACACAGCTATCTGGAAGCACCATATATTTT. Translated: CAISETQLSGSTIYF.